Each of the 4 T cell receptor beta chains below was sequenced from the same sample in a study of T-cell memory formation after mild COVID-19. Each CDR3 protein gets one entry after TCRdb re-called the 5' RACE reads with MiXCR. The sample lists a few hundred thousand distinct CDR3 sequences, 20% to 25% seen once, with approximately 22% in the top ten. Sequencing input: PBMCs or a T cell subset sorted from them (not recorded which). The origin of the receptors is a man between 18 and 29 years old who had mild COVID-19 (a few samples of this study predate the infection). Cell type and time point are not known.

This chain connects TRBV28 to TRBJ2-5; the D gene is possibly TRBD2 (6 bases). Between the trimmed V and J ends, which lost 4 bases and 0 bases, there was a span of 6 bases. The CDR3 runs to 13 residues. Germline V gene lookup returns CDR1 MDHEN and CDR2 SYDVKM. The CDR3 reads CASSWGDQETQYF. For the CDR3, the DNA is TGTGCCAGCAGTTGGGGGGACCAAGAGACCCAGTACTTC.

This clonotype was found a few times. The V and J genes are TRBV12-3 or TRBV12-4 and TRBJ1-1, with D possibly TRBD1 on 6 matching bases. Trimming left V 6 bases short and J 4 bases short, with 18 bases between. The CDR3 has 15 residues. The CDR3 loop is CASSRRTARTTEAFF. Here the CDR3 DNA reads TGTGCCAGCAGCCGCAGGACAGCCAGGACCACTGAAGCTTTCTTT.

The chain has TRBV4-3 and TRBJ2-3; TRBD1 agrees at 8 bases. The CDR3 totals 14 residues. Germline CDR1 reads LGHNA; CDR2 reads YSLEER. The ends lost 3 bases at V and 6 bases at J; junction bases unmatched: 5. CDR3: CASSHRGRVDTQYF. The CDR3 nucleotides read TGCGCCAGCAGCCACAGGGGGCGTGTGGATACGCAGTATTTT.

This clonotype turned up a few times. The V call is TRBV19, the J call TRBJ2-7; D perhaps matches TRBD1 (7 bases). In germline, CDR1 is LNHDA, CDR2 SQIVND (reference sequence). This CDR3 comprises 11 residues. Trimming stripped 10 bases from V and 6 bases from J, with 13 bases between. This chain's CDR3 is CATVQGGEQYV. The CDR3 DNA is TGTGCCACAGTCCAGGGGGGCGAGCAGTACGTC.